This T cell receptor beta chain was found in a study of T cell repertoires in aging, cancer and after chemotherapy. Study summary: Paired samples before and after chemotherapy came from chronic lymphocytic leukemia patients on fludarabine- or bendamustine-based regimens. Study observations and caveats: Thymic emigration or peripheral T cell expansion may be impaired by lymphoid organ infiltration in hematological cancer. Healthy donors lost TCR diversity with age mainly through richness, cancer patients through richness and evenness. Rebound thymic output was suggested by rising median generation probability during chemotherapy in each cancer cohort.

This clonotype is medium-sized within its sample. The target antigen is unknown. Peripheral blood genomic DNA, not sorted cells or RNA, was the template. TRB rearrangements spanning V, D and J were amplified using mixed TRB-A/B primers. MiXCR, applied by TCRdb to the multiplex PCR reads, yields one record per CDR3 protein. This table has 900 to 1,000 distinct CDR3 sequences, about 25% appearing once. V lost 8 bases to trimming and J lost 4 bases; unmatched junction nucleotides: 10. Germline CDR1 and CDR2: MNHEY and SVGAGI. CDR3 length: 14 amino acids. This receptor was identified in a human donor with a blood cancer. This chain connects TRBV6-5 to TRBJ2-7; TRBD1 agrees at 8 bases. The sequenced sample consisted of blood. DNA of the CDR3: TGTGCCAGCGCAGGGGGCCCCTCTCCGTACGAGCAGTACTTC. The encoded protein is CASAGGPSPYEQYF.